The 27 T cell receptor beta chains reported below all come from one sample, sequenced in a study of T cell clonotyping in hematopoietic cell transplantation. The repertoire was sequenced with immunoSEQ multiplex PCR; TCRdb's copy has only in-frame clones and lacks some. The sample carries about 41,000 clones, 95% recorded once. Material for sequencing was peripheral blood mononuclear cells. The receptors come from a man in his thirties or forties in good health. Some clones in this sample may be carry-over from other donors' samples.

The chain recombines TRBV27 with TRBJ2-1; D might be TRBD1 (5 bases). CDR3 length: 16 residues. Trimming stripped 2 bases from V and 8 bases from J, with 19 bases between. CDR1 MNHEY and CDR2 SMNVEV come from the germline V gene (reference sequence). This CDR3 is CASSLAGWGFFDEQFF. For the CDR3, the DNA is TGTGCCAGCAGTTTAGCAGGGTGGGGCTTCTTCGATGAGCAGTTCTTC.

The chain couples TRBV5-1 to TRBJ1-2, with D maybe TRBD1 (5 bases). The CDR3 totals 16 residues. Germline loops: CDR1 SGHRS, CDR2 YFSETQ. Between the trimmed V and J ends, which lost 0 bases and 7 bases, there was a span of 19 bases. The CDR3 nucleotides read TGCGCCAGCAGCTTGGAGGGCGGGCAGGGAGGAATTGGCTACACCTTC. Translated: CASSLEGGQGGIGYTF.

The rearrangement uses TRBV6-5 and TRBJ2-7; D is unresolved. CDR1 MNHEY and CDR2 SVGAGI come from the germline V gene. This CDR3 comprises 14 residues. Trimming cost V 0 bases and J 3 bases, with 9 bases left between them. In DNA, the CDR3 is TGTGCCAGCAGTTACTCTGTCCCTGACTACGAGCAGTACTTC. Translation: CASSYSVPDYEQYF.

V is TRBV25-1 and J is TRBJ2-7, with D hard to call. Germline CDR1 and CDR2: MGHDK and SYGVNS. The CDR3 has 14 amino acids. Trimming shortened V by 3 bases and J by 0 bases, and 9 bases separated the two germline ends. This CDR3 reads CASSEAGYSYEQYF. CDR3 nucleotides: TGTGCCAGCAGTGAGGCCGGATACTCCTACGAGCAGTACTTC.

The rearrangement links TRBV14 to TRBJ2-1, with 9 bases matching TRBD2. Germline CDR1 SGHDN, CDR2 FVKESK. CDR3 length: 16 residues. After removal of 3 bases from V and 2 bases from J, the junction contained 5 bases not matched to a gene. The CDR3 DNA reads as TGTGCCAGCAGCCAGCGGGAGGGGGGCACCTACAATGAGCAGTTCTTC. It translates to CASSQREGGTYNEQFF.

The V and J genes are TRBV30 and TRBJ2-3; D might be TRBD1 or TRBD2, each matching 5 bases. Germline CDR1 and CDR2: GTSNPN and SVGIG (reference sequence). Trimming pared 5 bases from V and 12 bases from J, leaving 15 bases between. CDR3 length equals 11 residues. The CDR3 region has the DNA TGTGCCTGGGGGACCGACAGTCCTCAGTATTTT. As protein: CAWGTDSPQYF. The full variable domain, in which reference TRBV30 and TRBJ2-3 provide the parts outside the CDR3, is SQTIHQWPATLVQPVGSPLSLECTVEGTSNPNLYWYRQAAGRGLQLLFYSVGIGQISSEVPQNLSASRPQDRQFILSSKKLLLSDSGFYLCAWGTDSPQYFGPGTRLTVL.

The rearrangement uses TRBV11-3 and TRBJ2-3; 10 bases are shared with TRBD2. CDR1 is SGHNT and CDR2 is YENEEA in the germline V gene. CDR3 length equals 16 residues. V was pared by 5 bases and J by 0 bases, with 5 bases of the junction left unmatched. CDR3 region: CASSKRLAGSTDTQYF. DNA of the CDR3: TGTGCCAGCAGCAAGCGACTAGCGGGTAGCACAGATACGCAGTATTTT.

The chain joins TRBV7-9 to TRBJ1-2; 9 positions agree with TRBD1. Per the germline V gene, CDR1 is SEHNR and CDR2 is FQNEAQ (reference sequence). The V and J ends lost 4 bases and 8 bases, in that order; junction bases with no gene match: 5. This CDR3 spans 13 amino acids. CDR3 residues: CASSWGQGEGYTF. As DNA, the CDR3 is TGTGCCAGCAGCTGGGGACAGGGAGAAGGCTACACCTTC. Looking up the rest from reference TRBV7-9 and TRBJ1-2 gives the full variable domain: DTGVSQNPRHKITKRGQNVTFRCDPISEHNRLYWYRQTLGQGPEFLTYFQNEAQLEKSRLLSDRFSAERPKGSFSTLEIQRTEQGDSAMYLCASSWGQGEGYTFGSGTRLTVV.

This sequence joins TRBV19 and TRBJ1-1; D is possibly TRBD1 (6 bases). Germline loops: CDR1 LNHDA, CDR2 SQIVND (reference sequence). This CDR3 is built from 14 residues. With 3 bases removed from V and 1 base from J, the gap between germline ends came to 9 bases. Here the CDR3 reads CASSMDSTNTEAFF. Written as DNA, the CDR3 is TGTGCCAGTAGTATGGACAGCACGAACACTGAAGCTTTCTTT.

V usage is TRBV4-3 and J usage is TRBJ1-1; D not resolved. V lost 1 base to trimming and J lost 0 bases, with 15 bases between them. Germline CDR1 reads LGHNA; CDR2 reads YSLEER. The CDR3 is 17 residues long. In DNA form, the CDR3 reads TGCGCCAGCAGCCAAGGACAACATCACGGCATGAACACTGAAGCTTTCTTT. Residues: CASSQGQHHGMNTEAFF.

The CDR3 spells CASSLGLGSEQYF. The CDR3 bases are TGTGCCAGCAGCTTAGGCCTTGGAAGCGAGCAGTACTTC. The chain employs TRBV13 and TRBJ2-7; D gene uncertain. Per germline, CDR1 PRHDT and CDR2 FYEKMQ (reference sequence). The CDR3 length is 13 residues. Between the trimmed V and J ends, which lost 0 bases and 6 bases, there was a span of 9 bases. Drawing the rest from reference TRBV13 and TRBJ2-7, the complete variable domain is AAGVIQSPRHLIKEKRETATLKCYPIPRHDTVYWYQQGPGQDPQFLISFYEKMQSDKGSIPDRFSAQQFSDYHSELNMSSLELGDSALYFCASSLGLGSEQYFGPGTRLTVT.

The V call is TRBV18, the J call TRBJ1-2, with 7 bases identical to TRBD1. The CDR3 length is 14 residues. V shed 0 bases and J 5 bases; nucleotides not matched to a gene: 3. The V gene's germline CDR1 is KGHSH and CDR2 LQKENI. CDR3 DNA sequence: TGTGCCAGCTCACCACCGGGGACAGTTTATGGCTACACCTTC. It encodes CASSPPGTVYGYTF.

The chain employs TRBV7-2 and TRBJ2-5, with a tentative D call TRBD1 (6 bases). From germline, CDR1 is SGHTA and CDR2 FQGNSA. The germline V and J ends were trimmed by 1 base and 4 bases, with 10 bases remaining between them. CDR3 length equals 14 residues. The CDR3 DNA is TGTGCCAGCAGCTTAGAGTCAGGGGTAGAGACCCAGTACTTC. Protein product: CASSLESGVETQYF.

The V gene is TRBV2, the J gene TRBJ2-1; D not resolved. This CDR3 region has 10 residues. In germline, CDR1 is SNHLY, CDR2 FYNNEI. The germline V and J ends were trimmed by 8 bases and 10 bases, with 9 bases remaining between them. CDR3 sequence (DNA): TGTGCCAGCGGTGCGCGCGAGCAGTTCTTC. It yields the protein CASGAREQFF.

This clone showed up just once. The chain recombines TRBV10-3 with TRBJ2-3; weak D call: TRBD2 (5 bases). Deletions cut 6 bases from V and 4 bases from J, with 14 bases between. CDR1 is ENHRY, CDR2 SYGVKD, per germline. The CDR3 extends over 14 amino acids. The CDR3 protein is CAISPTSSSDTQYF. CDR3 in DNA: TGTGCCATCAGCCCCACCTCTAGCTCAGATACGCAGTATTTT.

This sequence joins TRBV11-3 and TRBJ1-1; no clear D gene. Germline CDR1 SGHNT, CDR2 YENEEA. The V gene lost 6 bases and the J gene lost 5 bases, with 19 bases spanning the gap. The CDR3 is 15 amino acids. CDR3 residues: CASRPFNTLGTEAFF. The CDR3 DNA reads TGTGCCAGCAGACCGTTTAATACTTTGGGGACTGAAGCTTTCTTT. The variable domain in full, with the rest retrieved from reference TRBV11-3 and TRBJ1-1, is EAGVVQSPRYKIIEKKQPVAFWCNPISGHNTLYWYLQNLGQGPELLIRYENEEAVDDSQLPKDRFSAERLKGVDSTLKIQPAELGDSAVYLCASRPFNTLGTEAFFGQGTRLTVV.

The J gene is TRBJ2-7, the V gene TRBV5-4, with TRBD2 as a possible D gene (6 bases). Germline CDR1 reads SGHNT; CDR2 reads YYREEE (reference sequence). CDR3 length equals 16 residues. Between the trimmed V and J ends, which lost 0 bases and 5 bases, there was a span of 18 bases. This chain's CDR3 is CASSLGWTGAVDEQYF. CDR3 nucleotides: TGTGCCAGCAGCTTGGGTTGGACGGGAGCGGTCGACGAGCAGTACTTC. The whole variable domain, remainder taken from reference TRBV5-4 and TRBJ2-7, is ETGVTQSPTHLIKTRGQQVTLRCSSQSGHNTVSWYQQALGQGPQFIFQYYREEENGRGNFPPRFSGLQFPNYSSELNVNALELDDSALYLCASSLGWTGAVDEQYFGPGTRLTVT.

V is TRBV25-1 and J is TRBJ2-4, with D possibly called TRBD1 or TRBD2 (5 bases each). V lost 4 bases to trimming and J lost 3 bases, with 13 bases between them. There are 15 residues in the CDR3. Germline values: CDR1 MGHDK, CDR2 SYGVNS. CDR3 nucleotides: TGTGCCAGCAGTGCATACGGTGGGGGCAAAAACATTCAGTACTTC. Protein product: CASSAYGGGKNIQYF.

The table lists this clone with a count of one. The CDR3: CASSLGRGRFPNQPQHF. The CDR3 DNA follows: TGCGCCAGCAGCTTAGGGAGGGGGCGCTTCCCCAATCAGCCCCAGCATTTT. The chain uses TRBV5-1 and TRBJ1-5; 7 bases line up with TRBD1. J was trimmed by 3 bases and V by 2 bases; bases with no gene match: 11. CDR1 is SGHRS, CDR2 YFSETQ, per germline. CDR3 length equals 17 residues.

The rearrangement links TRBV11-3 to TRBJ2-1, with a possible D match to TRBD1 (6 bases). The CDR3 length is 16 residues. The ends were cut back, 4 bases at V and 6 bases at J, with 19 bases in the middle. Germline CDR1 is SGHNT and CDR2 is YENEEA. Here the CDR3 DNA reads TGTGCCAGCAGCTCCCAACCGGGACAAACGGGCAATGAGCAGTTCTTC. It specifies CASSSQPGQTGNEQFF. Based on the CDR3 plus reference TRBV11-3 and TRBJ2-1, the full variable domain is EAGVVQSPRYKIIEKKQPVAFWCNPISGHNTLYWYLQNLGQGPELLIRYENEEAVDDSQLPKDRFSAERLKGVDSTLKIQPAELGDSAVYLCASSSQPGQTGNEQFFGPGTRLTVL.

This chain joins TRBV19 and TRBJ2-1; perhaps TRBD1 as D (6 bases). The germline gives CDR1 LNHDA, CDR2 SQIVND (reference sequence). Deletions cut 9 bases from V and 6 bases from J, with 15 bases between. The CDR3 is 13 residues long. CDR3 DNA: TGTGCCAGCGACCAGGGGTCCGGCAATGAGCAGTTCTTC. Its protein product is CASDQGSGNEQFF. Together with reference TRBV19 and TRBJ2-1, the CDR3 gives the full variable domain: DGGITQSPKYLFRKEGQNVTLSCEQNLNHDAMYWYRQDPGQGLRLIYYSQIVNDFQKGDIAEGYSVSREKKESFPLTVTSAQKNPTAFYLCASDQGSGNEQFFGPGTRLTVL.

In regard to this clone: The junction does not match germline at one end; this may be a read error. In nucleotides, the CDR3 is TGCGCCAGCAGCTTGGGGGGGGTCGGAGGAAACACTATATATTTT. This translates into CASSLGGVGGNTIYF. V is TRBV5-1 and J is TRBJ1-3; D perhaps matches TRBD1 (5 bases). The CDR3 length is 15 residues. Germline CDR1 is SGHRS and CDR2 is YFSETQ.

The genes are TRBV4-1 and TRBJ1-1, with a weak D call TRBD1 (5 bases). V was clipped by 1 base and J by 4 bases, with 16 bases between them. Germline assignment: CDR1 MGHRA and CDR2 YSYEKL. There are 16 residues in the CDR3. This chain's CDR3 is CASSQVAARGGTEAFF. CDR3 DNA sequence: TGCGCCAGCAGCCAAGTAGCGGCCCGGGGGGGCACTGAAGCTTTCTTT.

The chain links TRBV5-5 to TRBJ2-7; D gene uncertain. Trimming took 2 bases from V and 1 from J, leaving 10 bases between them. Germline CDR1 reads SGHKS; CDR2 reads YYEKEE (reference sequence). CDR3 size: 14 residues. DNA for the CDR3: TGTGCCAGCAGCTTCGGAGACGGATCCTACGAGCAGTACTTC. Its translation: CASSFGDGSYEQYF.

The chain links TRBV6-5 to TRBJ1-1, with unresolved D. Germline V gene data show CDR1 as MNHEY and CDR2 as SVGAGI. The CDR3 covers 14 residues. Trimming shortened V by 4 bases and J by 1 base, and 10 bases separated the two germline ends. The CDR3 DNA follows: TGTGCCAGCAGTTGGGAAATAGGGAACACTGAAGCTTTCTTT. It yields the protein CASSWEIGNTEAFF.

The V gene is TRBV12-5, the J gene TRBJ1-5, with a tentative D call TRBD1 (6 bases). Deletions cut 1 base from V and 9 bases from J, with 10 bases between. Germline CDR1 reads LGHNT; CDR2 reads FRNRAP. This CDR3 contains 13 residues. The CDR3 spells CASGLAGVPPQHF. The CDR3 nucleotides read TGTGCTAGTGGTTTGGCAGGGGTTCCGCCCCAGCATTTT.

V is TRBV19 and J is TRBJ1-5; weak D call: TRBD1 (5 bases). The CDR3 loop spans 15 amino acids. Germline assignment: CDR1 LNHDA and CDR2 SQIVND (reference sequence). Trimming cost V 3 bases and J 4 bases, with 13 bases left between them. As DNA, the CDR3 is TGTGCCAGTAGTATCATACAGGTAGCAAATCAGCCCCAGCATTTT. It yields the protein CASSIIQVANQPQHF.